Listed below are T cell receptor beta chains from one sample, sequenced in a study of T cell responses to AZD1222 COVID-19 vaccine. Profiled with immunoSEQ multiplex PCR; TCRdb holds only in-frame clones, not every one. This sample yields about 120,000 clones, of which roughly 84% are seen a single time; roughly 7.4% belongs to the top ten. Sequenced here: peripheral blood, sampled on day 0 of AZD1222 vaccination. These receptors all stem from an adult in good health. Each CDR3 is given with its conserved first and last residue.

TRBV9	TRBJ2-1	CASSVGTGPYNEQFF
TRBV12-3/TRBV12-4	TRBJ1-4	CASSLANRVMFF
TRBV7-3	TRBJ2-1	CASSLTPQREGPYNEQFF
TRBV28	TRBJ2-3	CASSLGSTDTQYF
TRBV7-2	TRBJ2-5	CASARDRGVTQYF
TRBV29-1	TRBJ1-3	CSVESRDSYSGNTIYF
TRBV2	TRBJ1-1	CASNLRGGMNTEAFF
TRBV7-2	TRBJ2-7	CASSLLAGSYEQYF
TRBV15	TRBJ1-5	CATSRDGQSNQPQHF
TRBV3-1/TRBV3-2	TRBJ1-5	CASSQRDGINQPQHF
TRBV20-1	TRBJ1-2	CSASGDGYTF
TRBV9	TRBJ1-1	CASSVGDGREAFF
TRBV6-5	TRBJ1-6	CASSPGQGYSPLHF
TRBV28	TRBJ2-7	CASSYLSGEEQYF
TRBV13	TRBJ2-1	CASSLGQGYNEQFF
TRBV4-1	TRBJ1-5	CASSQALGVLEPQHF
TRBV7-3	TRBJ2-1	CASSLTFRGNEQFF
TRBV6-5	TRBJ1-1	CASSSQGQGNTEAFF
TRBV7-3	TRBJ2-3	CASSPTPEDTQYF
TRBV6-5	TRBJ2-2	CASSYGGNTGELFF
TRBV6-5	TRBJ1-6	CASSYSGQGDNSPLHF
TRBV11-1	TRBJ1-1	CASSLEVFGRRTEAFF
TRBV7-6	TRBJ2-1	CASSSTSGRNNEQFF
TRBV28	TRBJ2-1	CASSSFGEDSTHNEQFF
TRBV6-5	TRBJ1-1	CASTRSAGGRAFF
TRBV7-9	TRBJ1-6	CASSFGPTSALHF
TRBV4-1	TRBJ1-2	CASSRLGDSYGYTF
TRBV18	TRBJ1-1	CASSPFEERNTEAFF